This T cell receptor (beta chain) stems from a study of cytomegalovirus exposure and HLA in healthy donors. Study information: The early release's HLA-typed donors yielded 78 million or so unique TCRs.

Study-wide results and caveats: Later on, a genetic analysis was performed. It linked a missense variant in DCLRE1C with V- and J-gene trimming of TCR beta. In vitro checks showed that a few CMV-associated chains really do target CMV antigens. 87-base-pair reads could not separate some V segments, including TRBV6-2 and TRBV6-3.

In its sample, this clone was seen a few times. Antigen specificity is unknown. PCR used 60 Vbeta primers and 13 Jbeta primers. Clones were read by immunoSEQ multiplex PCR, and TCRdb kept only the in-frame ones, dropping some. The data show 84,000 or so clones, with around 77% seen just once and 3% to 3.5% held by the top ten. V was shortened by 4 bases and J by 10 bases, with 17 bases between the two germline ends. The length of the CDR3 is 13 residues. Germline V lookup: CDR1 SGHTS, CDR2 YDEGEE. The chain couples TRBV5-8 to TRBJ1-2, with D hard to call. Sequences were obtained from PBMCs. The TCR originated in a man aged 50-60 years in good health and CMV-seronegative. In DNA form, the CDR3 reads TGTGCCAGCAGCCTTCGAATCCGGGAGTACTACACCTTC. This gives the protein CASSLRIREYYTF. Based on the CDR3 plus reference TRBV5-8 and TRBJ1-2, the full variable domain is EAGVTQSPTHLIKTRGQQATLRCSPISGHTSVYWYQQALGLGLQFLLWYDEGEERNRGNFPPRFSGRQFPNYSSELNVNALELEDSALYLCASSLRIREYYTFGSGTRLTVV.